The entry below describes one T cell receptor beta chain. Sequenced by immunoSEQ multiplex PCR; TCRdb stores in-frame clones only, minus some. The sample yields roughly 100,000 clones, about 86% seen once. There are 12 residues in the CDR3. Germline lookup yields CDR1 GTSNPN and CDR2 SVGIG (reference sequence). The V and J ends lost 8 bases and 6 bases respectively, with 16 bases between them. This sample is part of a study of blood T cell repertoires in COVID-19. Sample: peripheral blood. The rearrangement uses TRBV30 and TRBJ1-1; TRBD1 is a possible D gene (6 bases). The sequence was obtained from a woman at least 80 years old with active or convalescent COVID-19. CDR3 bases: TGTGCCCTACAGGGTACGTGGGCTGAAGCTTTCTTT. This encodes CALQGTWAEAFF.